This T cell receptor (beta chain) was identified during a study of CD8+ T cells in alopecia areata. Study background: Treated patients received oral tofacitinib, 5 to 10 mg twice daily. Study-level results: Sequencing of scalp samples also captures resident alphabeta T cells of normal skin.

Germline V gene sequence: CDR1 LNHNV, CDR2 YYDKDF (reference sequence). Trimming cost V 3 bases and J 3 bases, with 10 bases left between them. The CDR3 has 14 residues. About this clone itself: Its antigen is unknown.

Following extraction, RNA underwent reverse transcription to cDNA, which served as the sequencing template. Method: immunoSEQ multiplex PCR; TCRdb's copy keeps in-frame clones and lacks some. The sample has 150,000 or so clones, roughly 50% seen once. The source of this sequence is a human donor with alopecia areata. The chain is built from TRBV15 and TRBJ2-3, with D perhaps TRBD1 (5 bases). Specimen: CD8+ T cells sorted from blood, collected at week 0. CDR3 region: CATSRQGETDTQYF. Here the CDR3 DNA reads TGTGCCACCAGCAGGCAGGGTGAGACAGATACGCAGTATTTT.